The clone carrying this T cell receptor beta chain was picked up a small number of times. The TCRbeta library was prepared with unique molecular identifiers. TCRdb fed the PCR reads into MiXCR, producing one record per CDR3 protein. The repertoire holds around 500,000 distinct CDR3 sequences, with about 21% as singletons. The V gene's germline CDR1 is MNHEY and CDR2 SVGAGI. CDR3 length equals 18 residues. J lost 0 bases, V lost 0 bases, and 7 bases had no gene match. The entry originates in a study of T-cell reconstitution after alpha-beta-depleted transplantation in children. This sample comprised PBMCs, mostly from graft donor cells, obtained 360 days after TCRalphabeta/CD19-depleted stem cell transplant. This chain joins TRBV6-5 and TRBJ2-5; 10 bases line up with TRBD2. The receptor was isolated from a boy under two years old who had a stem cell transplant for acute myeloid leukemia, so the T cells may come from the graft donor. Here the CDR3 reads CASSYSASGGEHQETQYF. The DNA for the CDR3 is TGTGCCAGCAGTTACTCCGCTAGCGGGGGCGAACACCAAGAGACCCAGTACTTC.